This TCR beta chain was retrieved from a study of blood T cell repertoires in COVID-19. Looking at the study overall: Whether acute or convalescent, the COVID-19 samples came from the United States, Italy and Spain. The cDNA or gDNA used as material had been derived from T cells, B-cell-depleted T cells, or PBMCs.

Clones were read by immunoSEQ multiplex PCR, and TCRdb kept only the in-frame ones, dropping some. The sample carries about 87,000 clones, 88% recorded once. Trimming cost V 4 bases and J 4 bases; bases outside gene matches: 10. This CDR3 has 16 residues. From germline, CDR1 is KGHDR and CDR2 SFDVKD. The TCR was taken from a man older than 75 with acute or convalescent COVID-19. The chain employs TRBV24-1 and TRBJ2-3; 7 nucleotides agree with TRBD1. The sequenced material came from peripheral blood. The DNA of the CDR3 is TGTGCCACCAGTGACGGTACAGGGGTTGGTGCAGATACGCAGTATTTT. This translates into CATSDGTGVGADTQYF.